This TCR beta chain was retrieved from a study of cytomegalovirus exposure and HLA in healthy donors. For this clone: Its antigen is unknown.

60 Vbeta and 13 Jbeta primers were used in PCR. Repertoires were generated with immunoSEQ multiplex PCR, while TCRdb's copy carries only in-frame clones and drops some. Of about 69,000 clones detected, 68% appear once; the ten largest clones hold 9.5% to 12%. This CDR3 has 13 amino acids. Germline V gene lookup returns CDR1 SGHTA and CDR2 FQGTGA. The V gene lost 0 bases and the J gene lost 4 bases, with 6 bases spanning the gap. The study's findings and limits: The likely explanation for a cluster of highly shared sequence variants was sequencing artifact. Among immune exposure information, only CMV serostatus was available. Association of roughly 18,000 TCR beta sequences with HLA alleles was found at 0.05 false discovery rate in a later analysis. Across donors, sequencing depth was assumed by presence/absence analyses to be roughly uniform.

The specimen sequenced was PBMCs. The source is a woman in her twenties or thirties in good health and CMV-seronegative. The J gene is TRBJ1-1, the V gene TRBV7-3, with unresolved D. The CDR3 loop is CASSLTESTEAFF. The CDR3 DNA reads TGTGCCAGCAGCTTAACAGAGAGCACTGAAGCTTTCTTT.